This is a list of T cell receptor beta chains from one sample in a study of blood T cell repertoires in COVID-19. Libraries were prepared by immunoSEQ multiplex PCR; TCRdb keeps only in-frame clonotypes and omits some of them. This sample carries some 110,000 clones, about four fifths of them seen once, and the ten largest clones take under 20%. Sequenced: peripheral blood. The receptors come from a man aged 55 to 70 with active or convalescent COVID-19. The CDR3 runs from the conserved cysteine through the conserved F or W. D genes are given only for firm matches. Some rows mark clone size as missing; the rest say once, few, many or name a class of expanded clone.

clone_size d_call j_call v_call cdr3_length cdr3_aa cdr3_nt
- - TRBJ2-5 TRBV7-7 13 CATSPPRQETQYF TGTGCCACCTCACCCCCCAGACAAGAGACCCAGTACTTC
- TRBD2 TRBJ2-5 TRBV2 14 CASRASGAQETQYF TGTGCCAGCAGGGCTAGCGGGGCCCAAGAGACCCAGTACTTC
once - TRBJ2-3 TRBV5-4 16 CASSLAGQGSTDTQYF TGTGCCAGCAGCTTGGCCGGTCAGGGGAGCACAGATACGCAGTATTTT
- - TRBJ2-7 TRBV24-1 13 CATSPARTGEQYF TGTGCCACCAGTCCGGCTAGGACTGGCGAGCAGTACTTC
- TRBD1 TRBJ2-5 TRBV13 17 CASSLVTGQGAWETQYF TGTGCCAGCAGCTTGGTAACGGGGCAGGGGGCCTGGGAGACCCAGTACTTC
- TRBD2 TRBJ2-3 TRBV6-5 13 CASRAGGTDTQYF TGTGCCAGCAGAGCGGGGGGCACAGATACGCAGTATTTT
- - TRBJ2-1 TRBV3-1/TRBV3-2 13 CASSQVLTNEQFF TGTGCCAGCAGCCAAGTGCTGACTAATGAGCAGTTCTTC
- TRBD1 TRBJ2-1 TRBV13 15 CATPSRDRGLNEQFF TGTGCCACCCCTTCCAGGGACAGGGGGTTGAATGAGCAGTTCTTC
- - TRBJ2-7 TRBV5-1 13 CASSAEASYEQYF TGCGCCAGCAGCGCGGAGGCGTCCTACGAGCAGTACTTC
- TRBD2 TRBJ2-1 TRBV14 15 CASRKPGLAGGEQFF TGTGCCAGCAGGAAACCGGGACTAGCGGGAGGGGAGCAGTTCTTC
- TRBD2 TRBJ2-7 TRBV7-2 14 CASSVTSAPGEQYF TGTGCCAGCAGCGTCACTAGCGCCCCGGGGGAGCAGTACTTC
- - TRBJ1-5 TRBV28 16 CASSLAQEYSNQPQHF TGTGCCAGCAGTTTAGCCCAGGAATATAGCAATCAGCCCCAGCATTTT
- - TRBJ1-4 TRBV2 15 CASSEFLTTNEKLFF TGTGCCAGCAGTGAGTTTCTAACAACTAATGAAAAACTGTTTTTT
- - TRBJ1-5 TRBV6-2/TRBV6-3 14 CASSYVGAGQPQHF TGTGCCAGCAGTTATGTGGGGGCTGGTCAGCCCCAGCATTTT
- TRBD2 TRBJ2-1 TRBV7-2 14 CASSPAGGYNEQFF TGTGCCAGCAGCCCAGCGGGAGGTTACAATGAGCAGTTCTTC
few - TRBJ1-5 TRBV4-3 15 CASSLSWTGDQPQHF TGCGCCAGCAGCCTCTCTTGGACTGGGGATCAGCCCCAGCATTTT
- - TRBJ1-2 TRBV28 14 CASSTQGPNYGYTF TGTGCCAGCAGTACCCAGGGGCCAAACTATGGCTACACCTTC
- - TRBJ1-3 TRBV7-9 14 CASHSGHMGNTIYF TGTGCCAGTCATTCAGGACACATGGGAAACACCATATATTTT
- TRBD2 TRBJ2-7 TRBV4-3 17 CASSQEGTSGGYYEQYF TGCGCCAGCAGCCAAGAAGGGACTAGCGGGGGGTACTACGAGCAGTACTTC
- - TRBJ1-1 TRBV7-9 14 CASSYLRRGIEAFF TGTGCCAGCAGCTACCTACGTCGGGGGATCGAAGCTTTCTTT
- TRBD1 TRBJ2-3 TRBV6-5 14 CASRTGTATDTQYF TGTGCCAGCAGGACCGGGACAGCAACAGATACGCAGTATTTT
- - TRBJ2-1 TRBV7-2 16 CASSPRDFSSYNEQFF TGTGCCAGCAGCCCCAGGGACTTTAGCTCCTACAATGAGCAGTTCTTC
- TRBD2 TRBJ2-5 TRBV10-3 14 CATRLEREVETQYF TGTGCCACGCGGCTAGAGCGGGAGGTTGAGACCCAGTACTTC
- TRBD2 TRBJ2-7 TRBV9 16 CASSPYLAGGSYEQYF TGTGCCAGCAGCCCCTACCTAGCGGGAGGATCCTACGAGCAGTACTTC
- TRBD2 TRBJ2-3 TRBV7-2 13 CAGGLAGGDTQYF TGTGCCGGGGGACTAGCGGGAGGAGATACGCAGTATTTT
few - TRBJ1-1 TRBV28 11 CASSTTGEAFF TGTGCCAGCAGTACCACAGGGGAAGCTTTCTTT
- - TRBJ1-5 TRBV5-6 15 CASSFGGMGNQPQHF TGTGCCAGCAGCTTTGGGGGCATGGGCAATCAGCCCCAGCATTTT
once - TRBJ1-1 TRBV7-2 14 CASSKTEMNTEAFF TGTGCCAGCAGCAAGACAGAGATGAACACTGAAGCTTTCTTT
- - TRBJ2-3 TRBV24-1 11 CATSQTDTQYF TGTGCCACCAGTCAGACAGATACGCAGTATTTT
- TRBD1 TRBJ1-2 TRBV19 14 CASTERDRSYGYTF TGTGCCAGTACCGAGAGGGACAGGAGCTATGGCTACACCTTC
- - TRBJ2-7 TRBV11-2 16 CASSQISQGGSYEQYF TGTGCCAGCAGCCAGATATCACAGGGTGGCTCCTACGAGCAGTACTTC
- - TRBJ2-1 TRBV9 13 CASSVRSFDEQFF TGTGCCAGCAGCGTTCGGAGTTTTGATGAGCAGTTCTTC
- TRBD2 TRBJ2-1 TRBV6-2/TRBV6-3 16 CASSSRGGGTYNEQFF TGTGCCAGCAGTTCCCGGGGCGGGGGGACCTACAATGAGCAGTTCTTC
- TRBD1 TRBJ2-5 TRBV7-8 13 CASSLDREETQYF TGTGCCAGCAGCCTTGACAGGGAAGAGACCCAGTACTTC
once - TRBJ1-2 TRBV19 15 CASSIPGRFGSGYTF TGTGCCAGTAGTATTCCCGGTCGGTTCGGTTCTGGCTACACCTTC
- TRBD2 TRBJ2-7 TRBV9 15 CASSVDLAGTYEQYF TGTGCCAGCAGCGTAGATCTAGCGGGGACCTACGAGCAGTACTTC
once TRBD2 TRBJ2-7 TRBV3-1/TRBV3-2 15 CASSQPGLENYEQYF TGTGCCAGCAGCCAACCGGGACTAGAAAACTACGAGCAGTACTTC
- - TRBJ2-7 TRBV6-6 15 CASSYSRGTLYEQYF TGTGCCAGCAGTTACTCGAGGGGGACCCTCTACGAGCAGTACTTC
- - TRBJ1-2 TRBV25-1 11 CASRDTYGYTF TGTGCCAGCAGGGACACGTATGGCTACACCTTC
- TRBD2 TRBJ2-7 TRBV19 18 CASSTWTSGTTIPYEQYF TGTGCCAGTAGTACTTGGACTAGCGGAACTACGATACCCTACGAGCAGTACTTC
- TRBD1 TRBJ2-7 TRBV25-1 15 CASSEGGTGGYEQYF TGTGCCAGCAGTGAGGGAGGGACAGGGGGCTACGAGCAGTACTTC
- TRBD1 TRBJ2-7 TRBV6-1 16 CASSEGRSGQIYEQYF TGTGCCAGCAGTGAGGGTAGGTCGGGACAGATCTACGAGCAGTACTTC
once - TRBJ2-3 TRBV12-3/TRBV12-4 13 CASSYLDTDTQYF TGTGCCAGCAGTTATTTAGACACAGATACGCAGTATTTT
few TRBD1 TRBJ2-2 TRBV27 14 CASSPRTGTGELFF TGTGCCAGCAGTCCTCGGACAGGGACCGGGGAGCTGTTTTTT
- - TRBJ1-1 TRBV19 12 CASSIGGLEAFF TGTGCCAGTAGTATAGGTGGCCTTGAAGCTTTCTTT
- TRBD2 TRBJ2-7 TRBV27 17 CASSQRTSGRRTYEQYF TGTGCCAGCAGTCAAAGGACTAGCGGGAGAAGAACCTACGAGCAGTACTTC
- - TRBJ2-1 TRBV18 12 CASSLQNNEQFF TGTGCCAGCTCACTACAGAACAATGAGCAGTTCTTC
- - TRBJ1-2 TRBV28 19 CASSYLLGAGRYENYGYTF TGTGCCAGCAGCTACCTATTAGGGGCAGGGCGCTATGAGAACTATGGCTACACCTTC
- - TRBJ2-3 TRBV24-1 14 CATSDAGATDTQYF TGTGCCACCAGTGACGCAGGGGCTACAGATACGCAGTATTTT
once - TRBJ1-4 TRBV10-3 12 CAIGDSDEKLFF TGTGCCATCGGAGACAGTGATGAAAAACTGTTTTTT
many - TRBJ2-7 TRBV14 14 CASSLTGFHYEQYF TGTGCCAGCAGCCTTACAGGGTTTCACTACGAGCAGTACTTC
once - TRBJ1-5 TRBV7-2 16 CASSLPGLPSNQPQHF TGTGCCAGCAGCTTACCAGGCCTCCCCTCCAATCAGCCCCAGCATTTT